This TCR beta chain is from a study of shared clonotypes between healthy human individuals. This clone appeared a few times. This table comes from immunoSEQ multiplex PCR, and its TCRdb copy is limited to in-frame clones, with some not included. The sample records 550,000 to 850,000 clones, roughly 70% being singletons. V lost 2 bases, J lost 8 bases, and 6 bases lay in between. Germline V gives CDR1 SGHAT, CDR2 FQNNGV. The CDR3 is 11 amino acids. V and J are TRBV11-2 and TRBJ1-1; D ambiguous. The source of this sequence is a woman in her 30s in good health. Sequencing used memory CD4+ T cells sorted from blood. The subset is: CD45RA-negative fraction. CDR3 sequence: CASSLLTEAFF. The DNA of the CDR3 is TGTGCCAGCAGCTTACTTACAGAAGCTTTCTTT.